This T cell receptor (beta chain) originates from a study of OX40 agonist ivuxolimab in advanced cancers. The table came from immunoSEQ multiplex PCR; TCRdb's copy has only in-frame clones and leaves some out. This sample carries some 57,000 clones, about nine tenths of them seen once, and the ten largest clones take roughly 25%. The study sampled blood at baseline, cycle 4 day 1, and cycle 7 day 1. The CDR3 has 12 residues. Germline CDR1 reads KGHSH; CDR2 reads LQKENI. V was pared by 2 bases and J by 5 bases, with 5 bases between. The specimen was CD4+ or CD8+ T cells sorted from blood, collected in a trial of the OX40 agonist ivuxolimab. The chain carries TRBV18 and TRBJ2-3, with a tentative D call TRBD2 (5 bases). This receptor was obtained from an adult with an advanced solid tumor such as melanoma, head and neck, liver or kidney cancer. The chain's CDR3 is CASSPEGDTQYF. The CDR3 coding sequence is TGTGCCAGCTCACCAGAGGGAGATACGCAGTATTTT.